The 5 T cell receptor beta chains below come from one sample, sequenced in a study of blood T cell repertoires in COVID-19. Profiling relied on immunoSEQ multiplex PCR, and the TCRdb table lists in-frame clones only, not all of them. The table records about 320,000 clones, roughly 85% of them present only once. The sample comprised PBMCs or T cells enriched from blood (not recorded which). These receptors were collected from a woman aged 25-40 years who had been exposed to COVID-19.

The chain combines TRBV28 with TRBJ1-2; D is unresolved. Germline CDR1 reads MDHEN; CDR2 reads SYDVKM. The V and J ends lost 3 bases and 13 bases respectively, with 15 bases between them. This CDR3 is built from 12 residues. The CDR3 reads CASSFLAGAGTF. CDR3 nucleotide sequence: TGTGCCAGCAGTTTCTTGGCCGGAGCTGGCACCTTC.

The V and J genes are TRBV7-3 and TRBJ2-3; maybe TRBD2 (5 bases). The CDR3 extends over 15 amino acids. The germline CDR1 and CDR2 sequences are SGHTA and FQGTGA. The V gene lost 3 bases and the J gene lost 15 bases, with 25 bases spanning the gap. The CDR3 is CASSFVTSSAGNLYF. The CDR3 region has the DNA TGTGCCAGCAGCTTCGTTACGTCCAGCGCCGGGAACCTCTATTTT.

The CDR3 spells CASSLSGAQSYEQYF. CDR3 nucleotide sequence: TGTGCCAGCAGCTTATCAGGGGCTCAGTCCTACGAGCAGTACTTC. The rearrangement uses TRBV7-3 and TRBJ2-7; D perhaps matches TRBD1 (6 bases). The CDR3 covers 15 residues. V lost 2 bases to trimming and J lost 1 base, with 12 bases between them. Germline loops: CDR1 SGHTA, CDR2 FQGTGA. The variable domain in full, with the rest retrieved from reference TRBV7-3 and TRBJ2-7, is GAGVSQTPSNKVTEKGKYVELRCDPISGHTALYWYRQSLGQGPEFLIYFQGTGAADDSGLPNDRFFAVRPEGSVSTLKIQRTERGDSAVYLCASSLSGAQSYEQYFGPGTRLTVT.

The chain links TRBV7-9 to TRBJ1-4; tentatively, D is TRBD1 (5 bases). The CDR3 has 13 amino acids. The V end was cut by 8 bases, the J end by 3 bases, with 10 bases between. In germline, CDR1 is SEHNR, CDR2 FQNEAQ (reference sequence). The DNA for the CDR3 is TGTGCCAGCGCGGGACCGCCTAATGAAAAACTGTTTTTT. It translates to CASAGPPNEKLFF.

This clone was counted a few times. Germline is not matched at one junction end, which may reflect a read error. The chain links TRBV25-1 to TRBJ1-6; 11 nucleotides line up with TRBD1. Germline V gene data show CDR1 as MGHDK and CDR2 as SYGVNS. The CDR3 spans 15 residues. The CDR3 region is CASRESGTGGSPLHF. The CDR3 DNA is TGTGCCAGCAGAGAATCCGGGACAGGGGGATCACCCCTCCACTTT.